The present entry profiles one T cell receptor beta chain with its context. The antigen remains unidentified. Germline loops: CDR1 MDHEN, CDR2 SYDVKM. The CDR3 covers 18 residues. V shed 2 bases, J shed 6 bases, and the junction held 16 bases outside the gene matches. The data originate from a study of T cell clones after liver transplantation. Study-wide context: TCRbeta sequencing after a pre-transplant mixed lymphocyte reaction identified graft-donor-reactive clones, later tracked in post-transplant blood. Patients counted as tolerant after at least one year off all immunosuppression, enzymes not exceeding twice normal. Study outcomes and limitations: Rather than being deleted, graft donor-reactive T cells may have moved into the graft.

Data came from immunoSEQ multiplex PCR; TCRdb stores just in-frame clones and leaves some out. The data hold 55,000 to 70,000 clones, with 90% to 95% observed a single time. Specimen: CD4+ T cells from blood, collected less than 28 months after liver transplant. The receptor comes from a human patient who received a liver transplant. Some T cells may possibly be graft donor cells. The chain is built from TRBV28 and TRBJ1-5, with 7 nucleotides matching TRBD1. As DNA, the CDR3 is TGTGCCAGCAGTTTACGGAACACAGGGGCCTATGAAGGTCAGCCCCAGCATTTT. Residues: CASSLRNTGAYEGQPQHF.